One sample yielded the 20 T cell receptor beta chains listed below, sequenced in a study of PD-1 blockade in classical Hodgkin lymphoma. Sequencing was performed with immunoSEQ multiplex PCR; in TCRdb, only in-frame clones are kept and a portion is missing. The sample records approximately 21,000 clones, about 70% being singletons. The time point was: cycle 4 day 1 (C4D1), after six to seven weeks of nivolumab. Autologous stem cell transplantation was followed by relapse in every patient, and brentuximab vedotin exposure varied. The source was peripheral blood mononuclear cells (PBMCs), collected before the fourth cycle of nivolumab. These receptors came from a human donor with classical Hodgkin lymphoma.

This clone was observed a few times. The gene calls are TRBV7-3 and TRBJ2-3; maybe TRBD1 (6 bases). CDR3 length equals 13 residues. Germline CDR1 reads SGHTA; CDR2 reads FQGTGA. V was shortened by 5 bases and J by 13 bases, with 19 bases between the two germline ends. The CDR3 coding sequence is TGTGCCAGCAGCCCTGCAGGGGCCAACTCCAAGTATTTT. Translating it yields CASSPAGANSKYF.

The J gene is TRBJ2-2, the V gene TRBV5-6; D ambiguous. The CDR3 covers 13 residues. The ends were cut back, 0 bases at V and 7 bases at J, with 7 bases in the middle. Germline-derived CDR1 and CDR2 are SGHDT and YYEEEE. The CDR3 region has the DNA TGTGCCAGCAGCTTGGCCGCTAGCGGGGAGCTGTTTTTT. Protein sequence: CASSLAASGELFF.

This rearrangement joins TRBV2 to TRBJ2-7, with 7 bases that match TRBD1. V lost 1 base to trimming and J lost 3 bases; unmatched junction nucleotides: 6. Germline CDR1 SNHLY, CDR2 FYNNEI. This CDR3 has 15 residues. For the CDR3, the DNA is TGTGCCAGCAGTGAAGGCCAGGGGGTGTACTACGAGCAGTACTTC. As protein: CASSEGQGVYYEQYF.

The rearrangement joins TRBV10-3 to TRBJ1-1, with D maybe TRBD1 (6 bases). From germline, CDR1 is ENHRY and CDR2 SYGVKD. The V end was cut by 6 bases, the J end by 4 bases, with 30 bases between. The CDR3 totals 19 residues. The CDR3 DNA reads as TGTGCCATCAGAGAGGTCTCCACTGATAACAGGGCGGGCAGCACTGAAGCTTTCTTT. Protein: CAIREVSTDNRAGSTEAFF.

This rearrangement joins TRBV5-4 to TRBJ2-1, with D possibly being TRBD2 (5 bases). Germline values: CDR1 SGHNT, CDR2 YYREEE (reference sequence). This CDR3 region has 12 residues. Trimming shortened V by 4 bases and J by 7 bases, and 9 bases separated the two germline ends. The CDR3 loop reads CASSQSGNEQFF. CDR3 nucleotides: TGTGCCAGCAGCCAAAGCGGAAATGAGCAGTTCTTC.

V gene TRBV6-6 combines with J gene TRBJ2-7; D is tentatively TRBD1 or TRBD2 (7 bases each). This CDR3 has 15 residues. The germline V gene has CDR1 MNHNY and CDR2 SVGAGI (reference sequence). Trimming shortened V by 7 bases and J by 3 bases, and 19 bases separated the two germline ends. The CDR3 DNA reads TGTGCCAGCAAAAGGGGGCGGGAGACCTACTACGAGCAGTACTTC. This translates into CASKRGRETYYEQYF.

This rearrangement joins TRBV7-2 to TRBJ1-6; 9 nucleotides line up with TRBD1. The length of the CDR3 is 14 residues. The V segment lost 3 bases and the J segment 10 bases; nucleotides outside the gene matches: 4. Germline assignment: CDR1 SGHTA and CDR2 FQGNSA. The chain's CDR3 is CASSLGQGSSPLHF. For the CDR3, the DNA is TGTGCCAGCAGCTTGGGACAGGGTTCATCACCCCTCCACTTT.

A few counts support this clone. This chain joins TRBV5-4 and TRBJ2-1; weak D call: TRBD2 (5 bases). Germline V gene lookup returns CDR1 SGHNT and CDR2 YYREEE (reference sequence). This CDR3 comprises 12 residues. Trimming removed 0 bases from V and 9 bases from J, with 7 bases in between. CDR3 nucleotide sequence: TGTGCCAGCAGCTTGGCGGGGAGTGAGCAGTTCTTC. Translating it yields CASSLAGSEQFF.

The chain employs TRBV7-3 and TRBJ2-1, with a weak D call TRBD1 (6 bases). Trimming left V 1 base short and J 11 bases short, with 21 bases between. The germline V gene encodes CDR1 SGHTA and CDR2 FQGTGA. CDR3 length: 16 amino acids. The CDR3 DNA follows: TGTGCCAGCAGCTTAAAGCCGGCTTTATCAGGGGATAAGCAGTTCTTC. Protein: CASSLKPALSGDKQFF.

The V gene is TRBV6-5, the J gene TRBJ2-7; 10 bases map to TRBD2. CDR1 and CDR2 (germline): MNHEY, SVGAGI. The CDR3 covers 15 residues. V lost 8 bases, J lost 6 bases, and 13 bases stayed unmatched. The CDR3 DNA is TGTGCCAGCGGGCAGAGCGGGAGGGCCTACTGCGAGCAGTACTTC. This encodes CASGQSGRAYCEQYF.

The CDR3 DNA is TGTGCCAGCAGCTCCGACCCGAACACTGAAGCTTTCTTT. This gives the protein CASSSDPNTEAFF. The chain has TRBV7-3 and TRBJ1-1; D is unclear. The CDR3 totals 13 residues. CDR1 is SGHTA and CDR2 is FQGTGA in the germline V gene. The V end lost 4 bases, the J end lost 1 base, and 7 bases lay between the germline ends.

The chain has TRBV28 and TRBJ1-2; D call uncertain. V was trimmed by 6 bases and J by 5 bases, leaving 16 bases between them. Germline V CDR1 and CDR2: MDHEN, SYDVKM. The CDR3 runs 14 residues. Written as DNA, the CDR3 is TGTGCCAGCAGCCTCGGCGGACGTATATATGGCTACACCTTC. It encodes CASSLGGRIYGYTF.

The chain links TRBV4-1 to TRBJ1-2; unclear D gene. Deletions cut 0 bases from V and 6 bases from J, with 14 bases between. The germline V gene has CDR1 MGHRA and CDR2 YSYEKL. This CDR3 spans 15 amino acids. In nucleotides, the CDR3 is TGCGCCAGCAGCCAAGATTCTATTAGGGCTGATGGCTACACCTTC. Translation gives CASSQDSIRADGYTF.

This clone occurred once. The chain is built from TRBV11-3 and TRBJ2-1; D perhaps matches TRBD1 (5 bases). V lost 7 bases and J 8 bases, leaving 18 bases between the germline ends. The CDR3 totals 14 residues. Germline loops: CDR1 SGHNT, CDR2 YENEEA. CDR3 in DNA: TGTGCCAGCATGTGGGGCAGGGTCAGCCATGAGCAGTTCTTC. Amino acids: CASMWGRVSHEQFF. Variable domain in full (rest from reference TRBV11-3 and TRBJ2-1): EAGVVQSPRYKIIEKKQPVAFWCNPISGHNTLYWYLQNLGQGPELLIRYENEEAVDDSQLPKDRFSAERLKGVDSTLKIQPAELGDSAVYLCASMWGRVSHEQFFGPGTRLTVL.

The chain couples TRBV23-1 to TRBJ2-2; 8 bases are shared with TRBD1. TRBV23-1 is an open reading frame, and its role is uncertain. The CDR3 loop spans 20 amino acids. V gave up 3 bases and J gave up 6 bases; unmatched junction bases: 21. The CDR3 sequence: CASSHRPGTGSVPLAGELFF. As DNA, the CDR3 is TGCGCCAGCAGTCATCGACCCGGGACAGGCTCAGTCCCGCTCGCCGGGGAGCTGTTTTTT.

The chain links TRBV7-2 to TRBJ1-3; D not certain. CDR1 SGHTA and CDR2 FQGNSA come from the germline V gene. The CDR3 spans 13 residues. V was pared by 1 base and J by 7 bases, with 8 bases between. The CDR3 DNA sequence: TGTGCCAGCAGCTTAGTCACTGAGAACACCATATATTTT. This sequence encodes CASSLVTENTIYF. The full variable domain, its missing parts supplied by reference TRBV7-2 and TRBJ1-3, is GAGVSQSPSNKVTEKGKDVELRCDPISGHTALYWYRQSLGQGLEFLIYFQGNSAPDKSGLPSDRFSAERTGGSVSTLTIQRTQQEDSAVYLCASSLVTENTIYFGEGSWLTVV.

This sequence joins TRBV7-2 and TRBJ2-7; TRBD1 matches at 7 bases. V was clipped by 0 bases and J by 3 bases; unmatched bases: 5. The germline V gene has CDR1 SGHTA and CDR2 FQGNSA. The CDR3 spans 15 residues. The CDR3 nucleotides read TGTGCCAGCAGCTTAGCGACCGGGACAGTCTACGAGCAGTACTTC. Its protein product is CASSLATGTVYEQYF.

The genes are TRBV6-6 and TRBJ1-1; 9 positions match TRBD1. V lost 6 bases, J lost 1 base, and 9 bases stayed unmatched. Germline CDR1 and CDR2: MNHNY and SVGAGI (reference sequence). The CDR3 sequence is 16 residues long. The CDR3 here is CASRAGTGTPNTEAFF. The DNA for the CDR3 is TGTGCCAGCAGAGCCGGGACAGGGACCCCGAACACTGAAGCTTTCTTT.

The CDR3 region is CASSFGGPLYEQYF. CDR3 nucleotides: TGTGCCAGCAGTTTCGGGGGTCCCCTTTACGAGCAGTACTTC. V usage is TRBV27 and J usage is TRBJ2-7; a weak D match, TRBD2 (6 bases). The CDR3 length is 14 residues. The germline V and J ends were trimmed by 3 bases and 4 bases, with 13 bases remaining between them. In germline, CDR1 is MNHEY, CDR2 SMNVEV (reference sequence).

Comment on this clone: One end of the junction varies from germline; a read error may be responsible. The chain links TRBV5-4 to TRBJ1-6; D unclear. This CDR3 region has 16 residues. The germline CDR1 and CDR2 sequences are SGHNT and YYREEE (reference sequence). CDR3 amino acids: CASSQDRRSYNSPLHF. Written as DNA, the CDR3 is TGCGCCAGCAGCCAAGACCGTAGGTCCTATAATTCACCCCTCCACTTT.